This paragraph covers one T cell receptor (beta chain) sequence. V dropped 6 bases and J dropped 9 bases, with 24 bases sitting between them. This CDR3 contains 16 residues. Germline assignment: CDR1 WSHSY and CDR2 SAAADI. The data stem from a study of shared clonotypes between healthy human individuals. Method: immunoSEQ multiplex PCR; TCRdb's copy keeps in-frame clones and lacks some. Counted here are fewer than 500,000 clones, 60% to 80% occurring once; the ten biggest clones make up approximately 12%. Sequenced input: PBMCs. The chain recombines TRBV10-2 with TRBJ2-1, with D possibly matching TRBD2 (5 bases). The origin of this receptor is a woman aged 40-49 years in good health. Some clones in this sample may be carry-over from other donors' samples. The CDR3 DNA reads TGCGCCAGCAGGGCGAGCGGCCCCCGGGCCCTCCTTGAGCAGTTCTTC. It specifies CASRASGPRALLEQFF.